The 30 T cell receptor beta chains reported below all come from one sample, sequenced in a study of control samples from healthy donors and cancer patients. The method was immunoSEQ multiplex PCR; TCRdb's version includes in-frame clones alone and lacks a portion of them. The sample yields around 100,000 clones, 88% seen once. The sequencing input was blood. The receptors shown here come from a woman in her seventies in good health.

This chain uses TRBV19 with TRBJ2-1, with a tentative D call TRBD2 (6 bases). Per the germline V gene, CDR1 is LNHDA and CDR2 is SQIVND (reference sequence). The CDR3 is made up of 13 amino acids. Trimming left V 6 bases short and J 9 bases short, with 15 bases between. The CDR3 bases are TGTGCCAGTAGCCGGGACTCGAGGGGTGAGCAGTTCTTC. Its translation: CASSRDSRGEQFF. The full variable domain, rest sourced from reference TRBV19 and TRBJ2-1, is DGGITQSPKYLFRKEGQNVTLSCEQNLNHDAMYWYRQDPGQGLRLIYYSQIVNDFQKGDIAEGYSVSREKKESFPLTVTSAQKNPTAFYLCASSRDSRGEQFFGPGTRLTVL.

Regarding this clone: In the same sample, other DNA sequences code for this CDR3. The chain is built from TRBV6-5 and TRBJ1-1; a weak D match, TRBD1 (5 bases). V gave up 4 bases and J gave up 1 base, with 7 bases separating them. CDR3 length equals 13 residues. Germline CDR1 MNHEY, CDR2 SVGAGI. For the CDR3, the DNA is TGTGCCAGCAGTTTGACAGCGAACACTGAAGCTTTCTTT. Protein product: CASSLTANTEAFF.

The chain joins TRBV6-4 to TRBJ1-2; 10 nucleotides match TRBD1. V lost 6 bases to trimming and J lost 5 bases; unmatched junction nucleotides: 6. There are 14 residues in the CDR3. Germline CDR1 is MRHNA and CDR2 is SNTAGT. DNA for the CDR3: TGTGCCAGCAGACCCGGACAGGGGGGTTATGGCTACACCTTC. The encoded protein is CASRPGQGGYGYTF.

The chain combines TRBV2 with TRBJ1-6; maybe TRBD1 (5 bases). The CDR3 consists of 13 residues. V was trimmed by 5 bases and J by 7 bases, leaving 9 bases between them. Germline assignment: CDR1 SNHLY and CDR2 FYNNEI. CDR3 sequence (DNA): TGTGCCAGCAGTTGGGGCCGGAATTCACCCCTCCACTTT. It translates to CASSWGRNSPLHF.

The chain is built from TRBV18 and TRBJ1-2; a weak D match, TRBD1 (6 bases). Germline V CDR1 and CDR2: KGHSH, LQKENI. Trimming shortened V by 1 base and J by 4 bases, and 13 bases separated the two germline ends. The CDR3 runs 15 residues. DNA of the CDR3: TGTGCCAGCTCACCACAGAAAGGGGGACTCTATGGCTACACCTTC. This gives the protein CASSPQKGGLYGYTF. The variable domain in full, completed from reference TRBV18 and TRBJ1-2, reads NAGVMQNPRHLVRRRGQEARLRCSPMKGHSHVYWYRQLPEEGLKFMVYLQKENIIDESGMPKERFSAEFPKEGPSILRIQQVVRGDSAAYFCASSPQKGGLYGYTFGSGTRLTVV.

This chain links TRBV27 with TRBJ2-5; 7 bases map to TRBD1. The CDR3 has 14 amino acids. The trim removed 5 bases at V and 5 bases at J, leaving 8 bases unmatched. Germline values: CDR1 MNHEY, CDR2 SMNVEV (reference sequence). The DNA of the CDR3 is TGTGCCAGCAGTGTGACAGGGTATGCGGAGACCCAGTACTTC. Translating it yields CASSVTGYAETQYF.

The chain uses TRBV7-8 and TRBJ2-1, with 10 bases aligning to TRBD2. This CDR3 is 16 amino acids long. Germline CDR1 is SGHVS and CDR2 is FQNEAQ. V dropped 4 bases and J dropped 0; count of bases not matched to a gene: 3. This CDR3 is CASSSSGGYSYNEQFF. Here the CDR3 DNA reads TGTGCCAGCAGCTCTAGCGGGGGTTACTCCTACAATGAGCAGTTCTTC. Full variable domain (remainder filled in from reference TRBV7-8 and TRBJ2-1): GAGVSQSPRYKVAKRGQDVALRCDPISGHVSLFWYQQALGQGPEFLTYFQNEAQLDKSGLPSDRFFAERPEGSVSTLKIQRTQQEDSAVYLCASSSSGGYSYNEQFFGPGTRLTVL.

The chain is built from TRBV15 and TRBJ1-2; TRBD1 aligns across 11 bases. CDR3 length: 13 amino acids. V lost 8 bases and J lost 1; bases outside the gene matches: 0. Germline loops: CDR1 LNHNV, CDR2 YYDKDF (reference sequence). DNA for the CDR3: TGTGCCACCGGGACAGGGGGTAACTATGGCTACACCTTC. This sequence encodes CATGTGGNYGYTF.

This clone was detected many times. The chain uses TRBV24-1 and TRBJ1-5, with D unresolved. The CDR3 length is 14 residues. The V end was cut by 0 bases, the J end by 1 base, with 3 bases between. Looked up from germline, CDR1 is KGHDR and CDR2 is SFDVKD. The CDR3 loop is CATSDLKSNQPQHF. In DNA, the CDR3 is TGTGCCACCAGTGATTTGAAAAGCAATCAGCCCCAGCATTTT.

The V gene is TRBV19, the J gene TRBJ1-6; the D is unclear. CDR1 and CDR2 (germline): LNHDA, SQIVND (reference sequence). The ends were cut back, 5 bases at V and 10 bases at J, with 15 bases in the middle. The CDR3 is 14 amino acids. The CDR3: CASSGGVMSSPLHF. As DNA, the CDR3 is TGTGCCAGTAGTGGTGGGGTCATGTCGTCACCCCTCCACTTT.

The gene calls are TRBV7-9 and TRBJ1-1; 10 bases are shared with TRBD1. The germline V gene encodes CDR1 SEHNR and CDR2 FQNEAQ (reference sequence). Trimming cost V 5 bases and J 4 bases; bases outside gene matches: 10. This CDR3 is built from 16 residues. The CDR3 DNA sequence: TGTGCCAGCAGCCCTCTTCCGGGACAGGGGCCCACTGAAGCTTTCTTT. Protein: CASSPLPGQGPTEAFF.

The chain combines TRBV29-1 with TRBJ1-2; 9 positions match TRBD1. Germline V lookup: CDR1 SQVTM, CDR2 ANQGSEA. With 7 bases clipped from V and 0 bases from J, the junction kept 6 bases outside the gene matches. This CDR3 comprises 14 residues. CDR3 DNA: TGCAGCGCTGGGGACAGGGCCACTAACTATGGCTACACCTTC. It encodes CSAGDRATNYGYTF.

J is TRBJ1-4 and V is TRBV2; maybe TRBD1 (6 bases). The CDR3 sequence is 15 residues long. Germline loops: CDR1 SNHLY, CDR2 FYNNEI. V was clipped by 1 base and J by 5 bases, with 11 bases between them. In DNA form, the CDR3 reads TGTGCCAGCAGTGAAGTCAGGGGAGGAAATGAAAAACTGTTTTTT. Translated, it gives CASSEVRGGNEKLFF.

This clone has just a few counts. The V gene is TRBV5-1, the J gene TRBJ1-3; D is ambiguous. CDR1 and CDR2 from the germline V gene are SGHRS and YFSETQ. The CDR3 runs to 16 residues. Trimming shortened V by 3 bases and J by 0 bases, and 13 bases separated the two germline ends. CDR3 sequence: CASSSQGPSSGNTIYF. In DNA form, the CDR3 reads TGCGCCAGCAGCTCACAAGGGCCGAGCTCTGGAAACACCATATATTTT.

The genes are TRBV19 and TRBJ2-7; 7 nucleotides align to TRBD2. This CDR3 contains 14 residues. Germline V gives CDR1 LNHDA, CDR2 SQIVND (reference sequence). Losses at the gene ends were 5 bases for V and 4 bases for J; bases not matched to a gene: 8. The CDR3 DNA sequence: TGTGCCAGTAGTGCATCGGGACTACCTTACGAGCAGTACTTC. As protein: CASSASGLPYEQYF.

V and J are TRBV12-3 or TRBV12-4 and TRBJ1-1, with 9 nucleotides matching TRBD1. V lost 7 bases, J lost 5 bases, and 5 bases stayed unmatched. The CDR3 runs 13 residues. This CDR3 is CASILTGGTEAFF. The CDR3 DNA follows: TGTGCCAGCATCCTGACAGGGGGAACTGAAGCTTTCTTT.

The V gene is TRBV5-1, the J gene TRBJ1-3, with D tentatively TRBD1 (5 bases). The CDR3 totals 14 residues. Germline CDR1 reads SGHRS; CDR2 reads YFSETQ. Trimming removed 4 bases at V and 4 bases at J, with 12 bases between. The CDR3 nucleotides are TGCGCCAGCAGCAGCGCCGGGGCCGGAAACACCATATATTTT. It is translated as CASSSAGAGNTIYF.

The V and J genes are TRBV4-1 and TRBJ1-3, with D possibly TRBD1 on 6 matching bases. This CDR3 has 14 amino acids. Germline V gene sequence: CDR1 MGHRA, CDR2 YSYEKL. V was trimmed by 1 base and J by 2 bases, leaving 6 bases between them. In nucleotides, the CDR3 is TGCGCCAGCAGCCAAGCAGGGGCTGGAAACACCATATATTTT. Amino acids: CASSQAGAGNTIYF.

The chain has TRBV10-3 and TRBJ1-1; D is ambiguous. CDR1 and CDR2 from the germline V gene are ENHRY and SYGVKD. V gave up 4 bases and J gave up 5 bases, with 8 bases separating them. The CDR3 consists of 12 residues. The CDR3 sequence is CAISGDGTEAFF. For the CDR3, the DNA is TGTGCCATCAGTGGGGATGGGACTGAAGCTTTCTTT.

The chain recombines TRBV6-5 with TRBJ1-1, with 8 bases that match TRBD1. The CDR3 sequence is 13 residues long. Per the germline V gene, CDR1 is MNHEY and CDR2 is SVGAGI. The trim removed 7 bases at V and 3 bases at J, leaving 4 bases unmatched. CDR3 DNA sequence: TGTGCCAGCACCGTGACAGGGGACACTGAAGCTTTCTTT. Translation gives CASTVTGDTEAFF.

The rearrangement joins TRBV20-1 to TRBJ2-4; D unresolved. V lost 3 bases and J 0 bases, leaving 18 bases between the germline ends. The CDR3 extends over 17 amino acids. Germline lookup yields CDR1 DFQATT and CDR2 SNEGSKA (reference sequence). CDR3 coding DNA: TGCAGTGCTAGTCCGGGCGGCGGAAGGGTAGCCAAAAACATTCAGTACTTC. As protein: CSASPGGGRVAKNIQYF.

V and J are TRBV28 and TRBJ1-1, with D hard to call. Trimming took off 7 bases at V and 0 bases at J, with 12 bases between the two ends. This CDR3 is built from 14 residues. In germline, CDR1 is MDHEN, CDR2 SYDVKM. Here the CDR3 DNA reads TGTGCCAGCATAAGAAACAGTTTGAACACTGAAGCTTTCTTT. The encoded protein is CASIRNSLNTEAFF.

The chain joins TRBV29-1 to TRBJ1-1, with D possibly matching TRBD1 (5 bases). The CDR3 totals 14 residues. CDR1 is SQVTM, CDR2 ANQGSEA, per germline. Trimming took 0 bases from V and 10 from J, leaving 18 bases between them. CDR3 in DNA: TGCAGCGTTGAAGAACGGGGCCGAGGGCGGGGAGCTTTCTTT. It translates to CSVEERGRGRGAFF.

The rearrangement links TRBV6-6 to TRBJ1-5; a possible D gene is TRBD1 (5 bases). The CDR3 has 15 amino acids. Per germline, CDR1 MNHNY and CDR2 SVGAGI (reference sequence). Trimming took off 2 bases at V and 7 bases at J, with 15 bases between the two ends. CDR3 bases: TGTGCCAGCAGTTACCGAGCAGGGAGTCGGCAGCCCCAGCATTTT. Protein product: CASSYRAGSRQPQHF.

The J gene is TRBJ1-2, the V gene TRBV30; D gene unclear. Trimming pared 4 bases from V and 8 bases from J, leaving 8 bases between. The CDR3 spans 10 residues. Germline V lookup: CDR1 GTSNPN, CDR2 SVGIG (reference sequence). This CDR3 reads CAWKEVGYTF. The CDR3, as DNA: TGTGCCTGGAAAGAGGTGGGCTACACCTTC.

This chain connects TRBV5-1 to TRBJ2-7; D perhaps matches TRBD2 (7 bases). The germline V gene encodes CDR1 SGHRS and CDR2 YFSETQ. Between the trimmed V and J ends, which lost 5 bases and 7 bases, there was a span of 16 bases. The CDR3 contains 13 residues. CDR3 protein: CASSAGATGEQYF. CDR3 in DNA: TGCGCCAGCAGTGCGGGGGCGACTGGAGAGCAGTACTTC.

This sequence joins TRBV19 and TRBJ1-1; D is undetermined. The germline V gene encodes CDR1 LNHDA and CDR2 SQIVND (reference sequence). Trimming cost V 4 bases and J 1 base, with 10 bases left between them. This CDR3 has 14 amino acids. The CDR3 DNA reads as TGTGCCAGTAGTAACCGCAGGCGGAACACTGAAGCTTTCTTT. It codes for CASSNRRRNTEAFF.

V gene TRBV11-3 combines with J gene TRBJ2-1; D call uncertain. This CDR3 is built from 13 residues. V lost 2 bases and J 9 bases, leaving 11 bases between the germline ends. Germline CDR1 and CDR2: SGHNT and YENEEA. Written as DNA, the CDR3 is TGTGCCAGCAGCTTAAGTCTGGGCAGTGAGCAGTTCTTC. Translating gives CASSLSLGSEQFF.

The chain joins TRBV19 to TRBJ1-6; D unclear. Per the germline V gene, CDR1 is LNHDA and CDR2 is SQIVND (reference sequence). V was trimmed by 7 bases and J by 0 bases, leaving 10 bases between them. The CDR3 runs 15 residues. Written as DNA, the CDR3 is TGTGCCAGTACAAACCGGGACTCCTATAATTCACCCCTCCACTTT. Its translation: CASTNRDSYNSPLHF. The full variable domain, with the rest looked up from reference TRBV19 and TRBJ1-6, is DGGITQSPKYLFRKEGQNVTLSCEQNLNHDAMYWYRQDPGQGLRLIYYSQIVNDFQKGDIAEGYSVSREKKESFPLTVTSAQKNPTAFYLCASTNRDSYNSPLHFGNGTRLTVT.

This chain links TRBV24-1 with TRBJ1-5, with TRBD1 matching over 10 bases. The germline V gene encodes CDR1 KGHDR and CDR2 SFDVKD. This CDR3 is built from 19 residues. Trimming removed 6 bases from V and 4 bases from J; junction bases left unmatched: 17. The CDR3 nucleotides are TGTGCCACCAGTCAAACGGGACAGGGGTCAATGAAAGGTAATCAGCCCCAGCATTTT. Protein sequence: CATSQTGQGSMKGNQPQHF.